This T cell receptor (beta chain) was observed in a study of blood T cell repertoires in COVID-19. The method was immunoSEQ multiplex PCR; TCRdb's version includes in-frame clones alone and lacks a portion of them. The sample holds some 98,000 clones, roughly 80% seen once. This clonotype was obtained from a man in his 70s with active or convalescent COVID-19. The sequenced material came from peripheral blood.

CDR3 protein: CASSSISRGGNQPQHF. The DNA of the CDR3 is TGTGCCAGCAGTTCAATTAGCAGGGGCGGCAATCAGCCCCAGCATTTT. The genes are TRBV27 and TRBJ1-5; a possible D gene is TRBD1 (6 bases). There are 16 residues in the CDR3. Germline V gene sequence: CDR1 MNHEY, CDR2 SMNVEV (reference sequence). Trimming took 4 bases from V and 2 from J, leaving 15 bases between them.